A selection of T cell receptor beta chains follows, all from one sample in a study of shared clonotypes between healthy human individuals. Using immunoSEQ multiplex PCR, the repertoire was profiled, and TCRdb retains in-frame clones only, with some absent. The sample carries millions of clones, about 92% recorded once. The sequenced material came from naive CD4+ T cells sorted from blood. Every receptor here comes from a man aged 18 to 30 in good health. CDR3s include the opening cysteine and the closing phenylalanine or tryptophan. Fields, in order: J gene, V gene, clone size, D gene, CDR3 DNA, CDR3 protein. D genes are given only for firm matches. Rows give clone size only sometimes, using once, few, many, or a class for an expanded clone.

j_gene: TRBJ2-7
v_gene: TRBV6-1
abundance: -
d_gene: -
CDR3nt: TGTGCCAGCACCGACGGATTCTCCTACGAGCAGTACTTC
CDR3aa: CASTDGFSYEQYF

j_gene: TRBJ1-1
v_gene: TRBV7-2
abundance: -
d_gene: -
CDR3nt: TGTGCCAGCAGCTTAGCGAACGGAAACACTGAAGCTTTCTTT
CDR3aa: CASSLANGNTEAFF

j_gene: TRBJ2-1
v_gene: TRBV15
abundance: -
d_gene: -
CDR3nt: TGTGCCACCAGCAGGGACAGCTACAATGAGCAGTTCTTC
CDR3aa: CATSRDSYNEQFF

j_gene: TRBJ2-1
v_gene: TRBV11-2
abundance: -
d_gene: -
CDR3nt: TGTGCCAGCAGCTTAGCTCCCCAGCGGCCCTACAATGAGCAGTTCTTC
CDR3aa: CASSLAPQRPYNEQFF

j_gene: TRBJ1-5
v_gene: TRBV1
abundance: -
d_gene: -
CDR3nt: TGCACCAGCAGCCATCTCCAGACGGGTCAGCCCCAGCATTTT
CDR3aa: CTSSHLQTGQPQHF

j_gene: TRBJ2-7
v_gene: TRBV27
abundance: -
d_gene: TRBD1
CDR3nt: TGTGCCAGCAGTTCAAGGACGACAGGGTACTCCTACGAGCAGTACTTC
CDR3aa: CASSSRTTGYSYEQYF

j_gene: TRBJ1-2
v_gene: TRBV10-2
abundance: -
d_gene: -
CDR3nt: TGCGCCAGCTGCTGGGGCGCGGAATATGGCTACACCTTC
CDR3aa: CASCWGAEYGYTF

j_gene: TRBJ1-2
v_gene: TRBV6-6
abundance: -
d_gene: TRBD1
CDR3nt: TGTGCCAGCAGTTACCGCACAGGGGGCGTTGGCTATGGCTACACCTTC
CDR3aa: CASSYRTGGVGYGYTF

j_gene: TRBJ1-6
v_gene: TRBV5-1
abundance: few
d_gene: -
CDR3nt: TGCGCCAGCAGCCTAACGGGAATCGGGAGTTCACCCCTCCACTTT
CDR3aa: CASSLTGIGSSPLHF

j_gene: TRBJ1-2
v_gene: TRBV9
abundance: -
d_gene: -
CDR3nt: TGTGCCAGCAGCGTAGGACTGAACTATGGCTACACCTTC
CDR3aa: CASSVGLNYGYTF

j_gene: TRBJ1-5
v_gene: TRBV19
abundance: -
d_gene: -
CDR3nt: TGTGCCAGTAGTTCATTGGCAGGGACTAGCAATCAGCCCCAGCATTTT
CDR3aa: CASSSLAGTSNQPQHF

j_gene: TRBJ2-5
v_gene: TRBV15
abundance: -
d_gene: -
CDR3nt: TGTGCCACCAGCACAGCCGGGCCAGCGACTCGAAGTCAAGAGACCCAGTACTTC
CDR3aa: CATSTAGPATRSQETQYF

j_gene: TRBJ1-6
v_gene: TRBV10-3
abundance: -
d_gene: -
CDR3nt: TGTGCCATCAGTGAAGGGCCCCTCCATAATTCACCCCTCCACTTT
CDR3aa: CAISEGPLHNSPLHF

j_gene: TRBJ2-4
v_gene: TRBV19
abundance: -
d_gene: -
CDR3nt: TGTGCCAGTAGTAGGTGGGGGGGCTTAGCCAAAAACATTCAGTACTTC
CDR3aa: CASSRWGGLAKNIQYF

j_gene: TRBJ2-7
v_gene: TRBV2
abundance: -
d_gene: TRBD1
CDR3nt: TGTGCCAGCAGATTGCTGACAGGGGGCGACGAGCAGTACTTC
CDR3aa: CASRLLTGGDEQYF

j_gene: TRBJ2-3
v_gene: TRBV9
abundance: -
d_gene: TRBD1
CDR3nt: TGTGCCAGCAGCCCCCAGACAGGGGGGAAGAATACGCAGTATTTT
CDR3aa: CASSPQTGGKNTQYF

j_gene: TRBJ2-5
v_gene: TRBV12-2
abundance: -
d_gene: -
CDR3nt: TGTGCAAGTCGCTTAGTGGACCGGCAGGAGACCCAGTACTTC
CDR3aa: CASRLVDRQETQYF

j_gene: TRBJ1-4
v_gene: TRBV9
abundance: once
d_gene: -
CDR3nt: TGTGCCAGCAGCGTAGGGACCCTGCAGGAAAAACTGTTTTTT
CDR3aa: CASSVGTLQEKLFF

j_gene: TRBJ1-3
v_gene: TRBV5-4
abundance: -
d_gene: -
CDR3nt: TGTGCCACCACTACAGGCGGGATCTCTGGAAACACCATATATTTT
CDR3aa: CATTTGGISGNTIYF

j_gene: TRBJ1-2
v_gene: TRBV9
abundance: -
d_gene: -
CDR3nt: TGTGCCAGCAGCCCGGCGGGCGGACGTGGCTATGGCTACACCTTC
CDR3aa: CASSPAGGRGYGYTF

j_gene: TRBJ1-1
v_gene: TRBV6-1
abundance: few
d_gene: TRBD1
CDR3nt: TGTGCCAGCACCGACCGGGACAGGTTAATCACTGAAGCTTTCTTT
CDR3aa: CASTDRDRLITEAFF

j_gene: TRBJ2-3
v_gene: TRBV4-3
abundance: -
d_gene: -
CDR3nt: TGCGCCAGCAGCCAAGACCCCGGAGCAGATACGCAGTATTTT
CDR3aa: CASSQDPGADTQYF

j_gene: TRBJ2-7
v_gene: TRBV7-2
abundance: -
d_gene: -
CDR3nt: TGTGCCAGCAGCGAGTCTATCGGGAGCTCCTACGAGCAGTACTTC
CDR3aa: CASSESIGSSYEQYF

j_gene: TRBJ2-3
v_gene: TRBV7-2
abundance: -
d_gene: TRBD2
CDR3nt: TGTGCCAGCAGCTCGGGCCCGGTTAGCGGGATCACAGATACGCAGTATTTT
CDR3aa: CASSSGPVSGITDTQYF